The TCR beta chain under discussion was sequenced for a study of T cell responses to AZD1222 COVID-19 vaccine. Study observations and caveats: Repertoires were obtained only post-peak T cell response. At baseline, just five to seven AZD1222 recipients tested seropositive.

Produced via immunoSEQ multiplex PCR; TCRdb's table is partial and in-frame only. This table has 100,000 to 150,000 clones, roughly 92% appearing once. Germline values: CDR1 SGDLS, CDR2 YYNGEE. CDR3 length: 14 residues. V lost 0 bases to trimming and J lost 7 bases, with 11 bases between them. A word on this clone: Its antigen is currently unknown. Other DNA sequences in the sample encode the same CDR3.

Doses given second, at about 4 or about 12 weeks, were pooled. The chain employs TRBV9 and TRBJ1-5; D is possibly TRBD1 (5 bases). Sequencing was performed on peripheral blood, taken 28 days after the second AZD1222 dose. The receptor was derived from an adult who received the AZD1222 COVID-19 vaccine. CDR3 sequence (DNA): TGTGCCAGCAGCGTAGGTGAGGGGCGGCAGCCCCAGCATTTT. Translated, it gives CASSVGEGRQPQHF.